A single sample is the source of the 20 T cell receptor beta chains below, sequenced in a study of blood T cell repertoires in COVID-19. The method was immunoSEQ multiplex PCR; TCRdb's version includes in-frame clones alone and lacks a portion of them. The sample has over 300,000 clones; 87% are singletons. Material for sequencing was PBMCs or T cells enriched from blood (not recorded which). These receptors all stem from a woman aged 25 to 45 who had recovered from COVID-19.

The rearrangement uses TRBV19 and TRBJ1-1; perhaps TRBD1 as D (6 bases). This CDR3 has 15 residues. V lost 5 bases, J lost 0 bases, and 13 bases lay in between. The germline CDR1 and CDR2 sequences are LNHDA and SQIVND (reference sequence). The CDR3 DNA sequence: TGTGCCAGTAGTTCCCGGACAGCCTTGAACACTGAAGCTTTCTTT. Protein: CASSSRTALNTEAFF.

Ten or more counts support this clone. The chain links TRBV14 to TRBJ2-2; TRBD2 is a possible D gene (6 bases). The CDR3 is 15 amino acids. Trimming left V 1 base short and J 5 bases short, with 11 bases between. Per germline, CDR1 SGHDN and CDR2 FVKESK. CDR3 nucleotide sequence: TGTGCCAGCAGCCAAGTAACAGGAGGGACCGGGGAGCTGTTTTTT. Translated: CASSQVTGGTGELFF.

The V gene is TRBV12-3 or TRBV12-4, the J gene TRBJ2-1; a possible D gene is TRBD2 (5 bases). CDR3 length: 12 residues. Trimming shortened V by 6 bases and J by 6 bases, and 9 bases separated the two germline ends. The CDR3 reads CASSPEGNEQFF. In DNA, the CDR3 is TGTGCCAGCAGCCCAGAGGGCAATGAGCAGTTCTTC.

V and J are TRBV4-3 and TRBJ1-6; 8 bases fit TRBD1. Germline loops: CDR1 LGHNA, CDR2 YSLEER. The length of the CDR3 is 19 residues. V shed 0 bases and J 9 bases; nucleotides not matched to a gene: 16. The CDR3 DNA sequence: TGCGCCAGCAGCCAAGAGACCGCACAGGGGGTCAGTGTGGGTTCACCCCTCCACTTT. This encodes CASSQETAQGVSVGSPLHF.

The chain recombines TRBV5-6 with TRBJ2-1; TRBD2 aligns across 12 bases. With V trimmed by 7 bases and J by 8 bases, 10 bases remained unmatched. The V gene's germline CDR1 is SGHDT and CDR2 YYEEEE. The length of the CDR3 is 15 residues. The CDR3 DNA reads TGTGCCAGCCAGCTAGCGGGGGGGCTAGGTGATGAGCAGTTCTTC. It codes for CASQLAGGLGDEQFF.

The chain recombines TRBV5-1 with TRBJ1-4; 11 bases match TRBD1. The CDR3 has 15 amino acids. Germline CDR1 SGHRS, CDR2 YFSETQ. Trimming removed 5 bases from V and 5 bases from J; junction bases left unmatched: 5. This CDR3 reads CASRDRDRGNEKLFF. The CDR3 coding sequence is TGCGCCAGCAGAGACCGGGACAGGGGGAATGAAAAACTGTTTTTT.

This chain joins TRBV7-6 and TRBJ1-1; 8 bases line up with TRBD1. There are 17 residues in the CDR3. The V gene end was trimmed by 4 bases and the J gene end by 1 base; junction bases not matched to a gene: 11. Germline V gives CDR1 SGHVS, CDR2 FNYEAQ. The CDR3 coding sequence is TGTGCCAGCAGCTCTAGCCGTGGACAGGGTGGGAACACTGAAGCTTTCTTT. Protein: CASSSSRGQGGNTEAFF.

The V and J genes are TRBV7-8 and TRBJ1-1, with 7 bases identical to TRBD1. Germline-derived CDR1 and CDR2 are SGHVS and FQNEAQ. The J segment lost 5 bases and the V segment lost 5 bases, leaving 11 bases of the junction unmatched. This CDR3 has 15 amino acids. CDR3 DNA: TGTGCCAGCAGCGCATATACAGGGGTAGGGACTGAAGCTTTCTTT. Its translation is CASSAYTGVGTEAFF.

This clone was counted between two and nine times. The chain has TRBV3-1 (or the pseudogene TRBV3-2) and TRBJ1-5; D is possibly TRBD1 (5 bases). Germline lookup yields CDR1 LGHDT and CDR2 YNNKEL (reference sequence). The V end lost 1 base, the J end lost 0 bases, and 16 bases lay between the germline ends. The CDR3 consists of 18 residues. CDR3 loop: CASSQGQGLIHSNQPQHF. DNA for the CDR3: TGTGCCAGCAGCCAAGGGCAGGGCCTCATCCATAGCAATCAGCCCCAGCATTTT.

The chain employs TRBV5-6 and TRBJ2-5, with 12 nucleotides matching TRBD2. The CDR3 extends over 16 amino acids. Looked up from germline, CDR1 is SGHDT and CDR2 is YYEEEE. Unmatched junction bases numbered 2, after V lost 0 bases and J lost 2 bases. The CDR3 spells CASSLGLAGAQETQYF. DNA of the CDR3: TGTGCCAGCAGCTTGGGACTAGCGGGGGCACAAGAGACCCAGTACTTC.

The chain combines TRBV6-1 with TRBJ1-2; D call uncertain. The germline V gene encodes CDR1 MNHNS and CDR2 SASEGT. The CDR3 spans 13 residues. Trimming left V 1 base short and J 4 bases short, with 7 bases between. In nucleotides, the CDR3 is TGTGCCAGCAGTGAAGTGAACAGCTATGGCTACACCTTC. Encoded protein: CASSEVNSYGYTF.

The chain links TRBV27 to TRBJ1-2; tentatively, D is TRBD1 (6 bases). The CDR3 is 14 residues long. V was pared by 2 bases and J by 7 bases, with 14 bases between. In germline, CDR1 is MNHEY, CDR2 SMNVEV (reference sequence). CDR3 loop: CASSLRTGTTGYTF. CDR3 DNA sequence: TGTGCCAGCAGTTTAAGAACAGGGACTACTGGCTACACCTTC.

The V gene is TRBV7-3, the J gene TRBJ2-1, with 10 bases aligning to TRBD2. V was pared by 2 bases and J by 6 bases, with 7 bases of the junction left unmatched. The CDR3 runs 16 residues. Germline CDR1 reads SGHTA; CDR2 reads FQGTGA. The CDR3 spells CASSLQSGLASNEQFF. CDR3 in DNA: TGTGCCAGCAGCTTACAATCGGGACTAGCGTCCAATGAGCAGTTCTTC.

This chain connects TRBV11-3 to TRBJ1-3, with a possible D match to TRBD1 (5 bases). The CDR3 runs to 13 residues. V shed 3 bases and J shed 11 bases, with 14 bases lying between them. CDR1 and CDR2 (germline): SGHNT, YENEEA. The CDR3 loop is CASSFDPGQPIYF. CDR3 DNA sequence: TGTGCCAGCAGCTTCGACCCAGGGCAACCCATATATTTT.

Comment on this clone: Different DNA sequences within this sample yield the same CDR3. The genes are TRBV11-1 and TRBJ1-1; no firm D call. The germline V gene encodes CDR1 SGHAT and CDR2 FQDESV (reference sequence). V lost 5 bases and J lost 2, with 6 bases in between. The CDR3 consists of 12 residues. CDR3 DNA sequence: TGTGCCAGCAGCCTAAGTAACACTGAAGCTTTCTTT. Amino acid sequence: CASSLSNTEAFF.

The chain has TRBV4-2 and TRBJ1-2, with D tentatively TRBD1 (6 bases). Germline CDR1 and CDR2: LGHNA and YNFKEQ. The CDR3 extends over 15 amino acids. Trimming cost V 1 base and J 5 bases, with 14 bases left between them. CDR3 DNA sequence: TGTGCCAGCAGCCAAGTCCCACAGGGAGATTATGGCTACACCTTC. Amino acid sequence: CASSQVPQGDYGYTF.

This chain connects TRBV11-2 to TRBJ2-1, with 8 bases fitting TRBD2. The germline CDR1 and CDR2 sequences are SGHAT and FQNNGV. V dropped 2 bases and J dropped 10; count of bases not matched to a gene: 19. The CDR3 extends over 18 amino acids. CDR3 in DNA: TGTGCCAGCAGCTTAAGCCCCTCGCCGGGGGGGGGCCAAGAAGAGCAGTTCTTC. Residues: CASSLSPSPGGGQEEQFF.

The chain is built from TRBV5-8 and TRBJ1-3; D uncertain. Germline V CDR1 and CDR2: SGHTS, YDEGEE. Between the trimmed V and J ends, which lost 5 bases and 5 bases, there was a span of 17 bases. The CDR3 covers 15 residues. Here the CDR3 DNA reads TGTGCCAGCAGTCCTGGGAGGGTATCGAGAAACACCATATATTTT. Encoded protein: CASSPGRVSRNTIYF.

The count of this clone is one. The chain combines TRBV7-9 with TRBJ2-7, with a possible D match to TRBD1 (6 bases). Germline CDR1 is SEHNR and CDR2 is FQNEAQ (reference sequence). Deletions cut 0 bases from V and 4 bases from J, with 16 bases between. The CDR3 spans 16 residues. CDR3 region: CASSLAGAPRGYEQYF. The CDR3 bases are TGTGCCAGCAGCTTAGCGGGGGCACCGAGGGGGTACGAGCAGTACTTC.

This clone was seen a handful of times. The chain links TRBV10-1 to TRBJ2-7, with a possible D match to TRBD2 (7 bases). Germline values: CDR1 WNHNN, CDR2 SYGVQD (reference sequence). This CDR3 region has 15 residues. V lost 7 bases and J lost 5, with 21 bases in between. The CDR3 protein is CASMPDRRGPNEQYF. DNA of the CDR3: TGCGCCAGCATGCCGGATAGGCGGGGGCCCAACGAGCAGTACTTC.